The rows below give T cell receptor beta chains drawn from one sample of a study of CD4 T cells in relation to SARS-CoV-2 and coronaviruses. Their recognized antigens are unknown. Some clones are missing from TCRdb's copy, which holds only in-frame ones; the method was immunoSEQ multiplex PCR. The sample holds about 12,000 clones, roughly 65% seen once. Specimen: CD4+ T cells from PBMCs, cultured in vitro. The source is a human donor in good health. Both conserved end residues are trimmed from each CDR3. Each record gives: V gene, J gene, CDR3 protein.

v_gene: TRBV6-1; j_gene: TRBJ1-2; CDR3aa: ASSEELGGGGYT
v_gene: TRBV5-6; j_gene: TRBJ1-2; CDR3aa: ASSLAQGSNYGYT
v_gene: TRBV15; j_gene: TRBJ1-2; CDR3aa: ATSRDAGINYGYT
v_gene: TRBV7-9; j_gene: TRBJ1-2; CDR3aa: ASSPTGPPFGYT
v_gene: TRBV9; j_gene: TRBJ2-1; CDR3aa: ASSVRGSSYNEQF
v_gene: TRBV19; j_gene: TRBJ2-2; CDR3aa: ASSKGYIRDGELF
v_gene: TRBV4-1; j_gene: TRBJ1-3; CDR3aa: ASSHLLRGDSGNTIY
v_gene: TRBV6-5; j_gene: TRBJ1-6; CDR3aa: ASSYQGQRSSPLH
v_gene: TRBV7-2; j_gene: TRBJ1-3; CDR3aa: ASSLRGGTGNTIY
v_gene: TRBV12-3/TRBV12-4; j_gene: TRBJ2-2; CDR3aa: ASSPRVTRELF